These 11 T cell receptor beta chains were all obtained from the same sample, sequenced in a study of blood T cells in healthy people across ages. The use of a sample-barcoded 5' primer and a J-beta primer mix characterized a second PCR of roughly 6 to 11 cycles. MiXCR, run by TCRdb on the 5' RACE reads, gives a single entry per CDR3 protein. The sample shows 700,000 to 1,000,000 distinct CDR3 sequences, around 45% of them seen only once. Source material: blood. The source of these receptors is a man in his sixties in good health.

V usage is TRBV9 and J usage is TRBJ2-5, with D maybe TRBD1 (5 bases). From germline, CDR1 is SGDLS and CDR2 YYNGEE. Trimming removed 6 bases from V and 5 bases from J, with 11 bases in between. CDR3 length: 12 amino acids. The CDR3, as DNA: TGTGCCAGCAAGGGGTATTCGGAGACCCAGTACTTC. This sequence encodes CASKGYSETQYF.

The sample holds a few counts of this clonotype. The rearrangement uses TRBV29-1 and TRBJ1-4, with TRBD1 identical over 9 bases. Trimming at V came to 6 bases and at J to 8 bases, leaving 7 bases not matched to a gene. Germline values: CDR1 SQVTM, CDR2 ANQGSEA. The CDR3 sequence is 13 residues long. The CDR3 reads CSVEQGAGEKLFF. The CDR3 DNA is TGCAGCGTGGAACAGGGGGCAGGGGAAAAACTGTTTTTT.

This chain uses TRBV5-1 with TRBJ2-7; D perhaps matches TRBD2 (7 bases). The ends were cut back, 3 bases at V and 2 bases at J, with 15 bases in the middle. The CDR3 spans 15 residues. Per the germline V gene, CDR1 is SGHRS and CDR2 is YFSETQ. The CDR3 loop is CASSWGASGTYEQYF. CDR3 bases: TGCGCCAGCAGCTGGGGGGCTAGCGGAACCTACGAGCAGTACTTC.

This clonotype was counted many times. The chain joins TRBV5-1 to TRBJ1-1; D perhaps matches TRBD1 (5 bases). Looked up from germline, CDR1 is SGHRS and CDR2 is YFSETQ. V dropped 4 bases and J dropped 1 base, with 11 bases sitting between them. CDR3 length: 14 residues. The CDR3 nucleotides are TGCGCCAGCAGCGGGACTGTCGAGAACACTGAAGCTTTCTTT. Translated: CASSGTVENTEAFF.

This chain uses TRBV14 with TRBJ2-5, with D maybe TRBD1 (5 bases). Matching the DNA end better, TRBJ2-7 makes the J call doubtful. The CDR3 is made up of 13 amino acids. CDR1 is SGHDN, CDR2 FVKESK, per germline. CDR3 residues: CASSPQDLYEQYF. The CDR3 region has the DNA TGTGCCAGCAGCCCACAGGACCTCTACGAGCAGTACTTC.

This clonotype was seen repeatedly, ten times or more. The rearrangement joins TRBV29-1 to TRBJ2-1; the match to TRBD1 covers 9 bases. Germline V gives CDR1 SQVTM, CDR2 ANQGSEA. The CDR3 runs to 14 residues. V lost 3 bases, J lost 2 bases, and 2 bases stayed unmatched. CDR3 sequence (DNA): TGCAGCGTTGAGGGGACAGGGACCTACAATGAGCAGTTCTTC. This sequence encodes CSVEGTGTYNEQFF.

The chain combines TRBV12-3 or TRBV12-4 with TRBJ2-5; TRBD1 matches at 10 bases. The length of the CDR3 is 13 residues. J was trimmed by 11 bases and V by 6 bases; bases with no gene match: 9. As DNA, the CDR3 is TGTGCCAGCAGGTCCGGGACAGGGGAGGAGCAGTACTTC. Protein sequence: CASRSGTGEEQYF.

This clonotype was counted a few times. The J gene is TRBJ2-3, the V gene TRBV20-1; 9 nucleotides match TRBD2. The J segment lost 4 bases and the V segment lost 3 bases, leaving 5 bases of the junction unmatched. The length of the CDR3 is 14 residues. CDR1 is DFQATT, CDR2 SNEGSKA, per germline (reference sequence). The CDR3 here is CSASSGRWSDTQYF. In nucleotides, the CDR3 is TGCAGTGCTAGTAGCGGGAGATGGTCAGATACGCAGTATTTT.

The chain joins TRBV6-5 to TRBJ2-3; 10 nucleotides line up with TRBD2. J gave up 0 bases and V 4 bases, and 10 bases lay outside the gene matches. From germline, CDR1 is MNHEY and CDR2 SVGAGI. The CDR3 is 18 amino acids. In nucleotides, the CDR3 is TGTGCCAGCAGTTCCACGTCCGTAGCGGGGGGAAGCACAGATACGCAGTATTTT. Translation gives CASSSTSVAGGSTDTQYF.

This chain uses TRBV6-1 with TRBJ2-5, with D tentatively TRBD2 (6 bases). With 6 bases removed from V and 3 bases from J, the gap between germline ends came to 23 bases. The CDR3 runs 17 residues. Looked up from germline, CDR1 is MNHNS and CDR2 is SASEGT. The CDR3 sequence is CASRPGTVTTSEETQYF. The CDR3 region has the DNA TGTGCCAGCAGACCCGGGACTGTCACCACCTCGGAAGAGACCCAGTACTTC.

To note about this clonotype: One end of the junction is discordant with germline, which a read error may explain. This chain joins TRBV7-2 and TRBJ2-1; 9 bases are shared with TRBD1. There are 14 residues in the CDR3. Germline V gene data show CDR1 as SGHTA and CDR2 as FQGNSA. CDR3 sequence reads: CASTPGQGLGEQFF. In DNA, the CDR3 is TGCGCCAGCACACCGGGACAGGGCCTCGGTGAGCAGTTCTTC.